The clone carrying this TCR beta chain was detected only once. The sample belongs to a study of blood T cell repertoires in COVID-19. The CDR3 consists of 16 residues. The germline CDR1 and CDR2 sequences are SGHRS and YFSETQ. Trimming stripped 3 bases from V and 0 bases from J, with 12 bases between. Sequencing used immunoSEQ multiplex PCR; TCRdb keeps in-frame clones, though not all of them. Counted here are roughly 430,000 clones, 70% to 90% occurring once; the ten biggest clones make up roughly 1.4%. Cohort allocation depended upon clinical history that participants reported. This sequence originates from a woman aged 18-29 years who had been exposed to COVID-19. Input material: PBMCs or T cells enriched from blood (not recorded which). V usage is TRBV5-1 and J usage is TRBJ1-4; D may be TRBD1 (6 bases). The CDR3 DNA follows: TGCGCCAGCAGCTCCAAGGGGGGGGCAACTAATGAAAAACTGTTTTTT. Its protein product is CASSSKGGATNEKLFF. The whole variable domain, remainder taken from reference TRBV5-1 and TRBJ1-4, is KAGVTQTPRYLIKTRGQQVTLSCSPISGHRSVSWYQQTPGQGLQFLFEYFSETQRNKGNFPGRFSGRQFSNSRSEMNVSTLELGDSALYLCASSSKGGATNEKLFFGSGTQLSVL.